This record looks at one T cell receptor (beta chain) sequence and its context. The antigen remains unidentified. These data originate in a study of regulatory T cells in long-lasting Graves disease. Notes on the study in general: Patients with persistent disease shared 2,500 or so public clonotypes, outpacing the 966 shared by new patients.

Described time point: persistent/refractory GD, antithyroid drugs over 5 years with positive TRAb. From PBMCs, RNA was extracted and then used to make the TCR library. With iRepertoire HTBI primers and Arm-PCR of CDR3 regions, TCR beta libraries were built. TCRdb passed the multiplex PCR reads through MiXCR, listing each CDR3 protein once. The profile covers 450,000 or so distinct CDR3 sequences, with about a fifth appearing a single time and 6.5% to 8% taken by the ten largest. Germline V lookup: CDR1 MNHNS, CDR2 SASEGT. The V end lost 6 bases, the J end lost 1 base, and 13 bases lay between the germline ends. CDR3 length: 14 residues.

This TCR was recovered from a female donor with Graves disease. The sample consisted of peripheral blood mononuclear cells (PBMCs), taken when the disease was refractory, from a patient treated with antithyroid drugs. The genes are TRBV6-1 and TRBJ2-7, with D tentatively TRBD2 (5 bases). CDR3 bases: TGTGCCAGCAGAATGAGGAGCGGTTCCTACGAGCAGTACTTC. The encoded protein is CASRMRSGSYEQYF.